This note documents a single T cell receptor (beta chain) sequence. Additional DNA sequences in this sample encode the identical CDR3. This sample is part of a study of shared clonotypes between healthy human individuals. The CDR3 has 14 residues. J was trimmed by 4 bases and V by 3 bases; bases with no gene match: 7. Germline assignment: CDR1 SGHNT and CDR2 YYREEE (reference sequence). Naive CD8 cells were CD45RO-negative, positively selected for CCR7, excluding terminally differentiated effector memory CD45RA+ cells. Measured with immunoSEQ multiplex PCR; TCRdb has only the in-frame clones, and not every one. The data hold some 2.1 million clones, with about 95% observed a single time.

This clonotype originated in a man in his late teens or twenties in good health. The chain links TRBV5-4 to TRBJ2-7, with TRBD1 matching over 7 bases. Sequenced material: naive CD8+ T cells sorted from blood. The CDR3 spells CASSSGDRAYEQYF. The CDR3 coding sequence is TGTGCCAGCAGCTCCGGAGACAGGGCTTACGAGCAGTACTTC.